The 12 T cell receptor beta chains listed next were all sequenced from one sample in a study of blood T cell repertoires in COVID-19. The method was immunoSEQ multiplex PCR; TCRdb's version includes in-frame clones alone and lacks a portion of them. The top ten clones hold 3.5% of a sample with more than 65,000 clones, roughly 89% of them seen once. The specimen sequenced was peripheral blood. The receptor set was obtained from a middle-aged man with acute or convalescent COVID-19.

The chain links TRBV28 to TRBJ2-7; weak D call: TRBD2 (6 bases). The CDR3 length is 12 residues. Trimming removed 2 bases from V and 9 bases from J, with 11 bases in between. Germline V gene sequence: CDR1 MDHEN, CDR2 SYDVKM. The CDR3 here is CASSLGEVGQYF. In DNA, the CDR3 is TGTGCCAGCAGTTTAGGGGAGGTGGGGCAGTACTTC.

The chain carries TRBV29-1 and TRBJ2-3; TRBD2 is a possible D gene (6 bases). Trimming took 4 bases from V and 3 from J, leaving 14 bases between them. CDR1 is SQVTM, CDR2 ANQGSEA, per germline. The CDR3 loop spans 14 amino acids. CDR3 DNA sequence: TGCAGCGTTGTAATCATCCGGGGGACAGATACGCAGTATTTT. As protein: CSVVIIRGTDTQYF.

The chain combines TRBV7-2 with TRBJ1-4; D may be TRBD1 (6 bases). The V and J ends lost 5 bases and 11 bases respectively, with 15 bases between them. This CDR3 is 13 amino acids long. The germline V gene encodes CDR1 SGHTA and CDR2 FQGNSA. The CDR3 DNA follows: TGTGCCAGCAGCCCGGAGACAGGATTTAAACTGTTTTTT. Protein sequence: CASSPETGFKLFF.

CDR3 sequence reads: CSVTTSATDTQYF. The DNA of the CDR3 is TGCAGCGTTACGACTAGCGCAACTGATACGCAGTATTTT. J is TRBJ2-3 and V is TRBV29-1; 8 nucleotides agree with TRBD2. The CDR3 consists of 13 residues. Germline CDR1 SQVTM, CDR2 ANQGSEA. J was trimmed by 6 bases and V by 5 bases; bases with no gene match: 7.

This clone appeared a few times. The J gene is TRBJ1-5, the V gene TRBV11-1; D gene uncertain. V shed 0 bases and J shed 4 bases, with 4 bases lying between them. Germline V lookup: CDR1 SGHAT, CDR2 FQDESV (reference sequence). The CDR3 totals 13 residues. The CDR3 sequence is CASSLAENQPQHF. For the CDR3, the DNA is TGTGCCAGCAGCTTAGCCGAGAATCAGCCCCAGCATTTT.

This sequence joins TRBV6-6 and TRBJ2-7; D might be TRBD2 (7 bases). The CDR3 length is 15 residues. Trimming stripped 5 bases from V and 6 bases from J, with 20 bases between. Germline V CDR1 and CDR2: MNHNY, SVGAGI (reference sequence). Written as DNA, the CDR3 is TGTGCCAGCAGTCCGATAGGGGGGGGCCTTTTCGAGCAGTACTTC. Translating it yields CASSPIGGGLFEQYF.

This rearrangement joins TRBV7-9 to TRBJ1-5, with 8 bases fitting TRBD1. The V gene's germline CDR1 is SEHNR and CDR2 FQNEAQ (reference sequence). V shed 2 bases and J 7 bases; nucleotides not matched to a gene: 10. The CDR3 consists of 16 residues. The CDR3 is CASSLSPGGWEQPQHF. The DNA of the CDR3 is TGTGCCAGCAGCTTATCTCCAGGGGGCTGGGAGCAGCCCCAGCATTTT.

The V call is TRBV19, the J call TRBJ1-2, with D unclear. Germline-derived CDR1 and CDR2 are LNHDA and SQIVND (reference sequence). Trimming left V 6 bases short and J 5 bases short, with 16 bases between. This CDR3 spans 14 amino acids. Here the CDR3 reads CASSPSTEVYGYTF. The CDR3 bases are TGTGCCAGTAGCCCTAGCACAGAGGTATATGGCTACACCTTC.

This chain joins TRBV18 and TRBJ2-2, with 10 bases fitting TRBD1. CDR3 length: 16 residues. Germline trimming cut 0 bases from V and 5 bases from J; bases unmatched to any gene: 3. Germline CDR1 reads KGHSH; CDR2 reads LQKENI. As DNA, the CDR3 is TGTGCCAGCTCACCACCGACAGGGGGCCAGACCGGGGAGCTGTTTTTT. Residues: CASSPPTGGQTGELFF.

V is TRBV5-6 and J is TRBJ2-3; possible D gene TRBD1, 6 bases. The germline V and J ends were trimmed by 4 bases and 7 bases, with 10 bases remaining between them. Per germline, CDR1 SGHDT and CDR2 YYEEEE. The CDR3 consists of 12 residues. The CDR3 loop is CASSTGQNTQYF. Here the CDR3 DNA reads TGTGCCAGCAGCACCGGACAGAATACGCAGTATTTT.

The chain links TRBV3-1 (or the pseudogene TRBV3-2) to TRBJ1-1; tentative D call: TRBD1 (5 bases). Trimming removed 0 bases at V and 1 base at J, with 15 bases between. The germline V gene has CDR1 LGHDT and CDR2 YNNKEL (reference sequence). The CDR3 has 17 amino acids. Here the CDR3 reads CASSQDGGDLENTEAFF. In DNA, the CDR3 is TGTGCCAGCAGCCAAGATGGGGGGGACCTTGAGAACACTGAAGCTTTCTTT.

The CDR3 region is CASSPPGRGREQYF. CDR3 DNA sequence: TGTGCCAGCTCACCACCTGGCAGGGGTCGCGAGCAGTACTTC. The V and J genes are TRBV18 and TRBJ2-7; possible D gene TRBD1, 6 bases. The CDR3 is 14 residues long. Trimming stripped 0 bases from V and 6 bases from J, with 12 bases between. CDR1 KGHSH and CDR2 LQKENI come from the germline V gene.